A selection of T cell receptor beta chains follows, all from one sample in a study of vaccination and CD4 T cells after COVID-19. The antigens for these receptors are not known. TCRdb reanalysed the PCR reads using MiXCR and keeps one entry per CDR3 protein. The sample includes approximately 20,000 distinct CDR3 sequences, approximately 52% seen only once; the top ten take around 2.7%. This specimen consisted of CD4+ T cells from blood, cultured in vitro, obtained after SARS-CoV-2 vaccination. Receptor source: a human donor who had recovered from COVID-19. The CDR3 runs from the conserved cysteine through the conserved F or W. A D gene is named only where the DNA matches it firmly. Clone size is not always given. Where it is, it says once, few, many or a class for expanded clones.

CASSFKGTDTQYF	TGTGCCAGCAGCTTCAAGGGCACAGATACGCAGTATTTT	once	TRBV5-4	TRBJ2-3	-
CASSPRTGGGTEAFF	TGTGCCAGCAGCCCCCGTACGGGAGGTGGCACTGAAGCTTTCTTT	-	TRBV16	TRBJ1-1	-
CASSESAGAGANVLTF	TGTGCCAGCAGCGAATCTGCAGGGGCCGGGGCCAACGTCCTGACTTTC	-	TRBV6-2/TRBV6-3	TRBJ2-6	-
CASSGVSGNTIYF	TGTGCCAGTAGCGGGGTCTCTGGAAACACCATATATTTT	-	TRBV19	TRBJ1-3	-
CASSAGLGYEQYF	TGTGCCAGCAGCGCCGGGCTCGGATACGAGCAGTACTTC	-	TRBV7-8	TRBJ2-7	-
CATRGFGETQYF	TGTGCCACCAGGGGTTTTGGGGAGACCCAGTACTTC	-	TRBV7-9	TRBJ2-5	-
CASSYRTSGHSYEQYF	TGTGCCAGCAGTTACAGGACTAGCGGGCACTCCTACGAGCAGTACTTC	-	TRBV6-2/TRBV6-3	TRBJ2-7	TRBD2
CSAKTGGGRYF	TGCAGTGCAAAGACCGGTGGGGGACGGTACTTC	few	TRBV20-1	TRBJ2-5	-
CASSLWGRGDSPLHF	TGTGCCAGCAGCTTATGGGGGCGCGGCGATTCACCCCTCCACTTT	-	TRBV7-6	TRBJ1-6	-
CSAVNLALGVDNEQFF	TGCAGTGCCGTGAACCTGGCCCTGGGTGTGGACAATGAGCAGTTCTTC	-	TRBV20-1	TRBJ2-1	-
CASSLSGTEKLFF	TGCGCCAGCAGCCTCAGCGGAACTGAAAAACTGTTTTTT	-	TRBV4-3	TRBJ1-4	-
CSARGGQGLNTEAFF	TGCAGTGCTAGGGGGGGCCAGGGGCTGAACACTGAAGCTTTCTTT	-	TRBV20-1	TRBJ1-1	-
CASSSGGLAGRTDTQYF	TGTGCCAGCAGTTCCGGGGGACTAGCGGGGCGCACAGATACGCAGTATTTT	-	TRBV28	TRBJ2-3	TRBD2
CASTKGTAQETQYF	TGTGCCAGCACCAAAGGGACAGCCCAAGAGACCCAGTACTTC	few	TRBV7-2	TRBJ2-5	TRBD1
CASSLGEGSGYTF	TGTGCCAGCAGTTTGGGGGAAGGGAGTGGCTACACCTTC	-	TRBV12-3/TRBV12-4	TRBJ1-2	-
CASSLGLSGAGGYTF	TGTGCCAGCAGCTTAGGACTTTCGGGGGCGGGTGGCTACACCTTC	few	TRBV7-9	TRBJ1-2	-
CASSSPGLANYEQYF	TGTGCCAGCAGTTCCCCGGGACTAGCGAACTACGAGCAGTACTTC	few	TRBV6-5	TRBJ2-7	TRBD2
CSARIKRGPNVEQYF	TGCAGTGCTAGGATAAAGCGGGGTCCGAATGTCGAGCAGTACTTC	few	TRBV20-1	TRBJ2-7	TRBD2
CASSRGLRTEAFF	TGTGCCAGCAGCCGGGGTCTTAGGACTGAAGCTTTCTTT	-	TRBV11-1	TRBJ1-1	-
CSARRANTEAFF	TGCAGTGCTAGGAGGGCGAACACTGAAGCTTTCTTT	-	TRBV20-1	TRBJ1-1	-
CATFPGTGGGYTF	TGCGCCACCTTCCCCGGGACAGGGGGTGGCTACACCTTC	-	TRBV10-2	TRBJ1-2	TRBD1
CATSRAEAGDSDTQYF	TGTGCCACCAGCAGAGCCGAAGCGGGAGATTCAGATACGCAGTATTTT	-	TRBV15	TRBJ2-3	TRBD2
CASSEATGVFYGYTF	TGTGCCAGCAGTGAAGCGACAGGGGTGTTCTATGGCTACACCTTC	-	TRBV2	TRBJ1-2	TRBD1
CASVSGTEAFF	TGTGCCAGCGTATCCGGGACAGAAGCTTTCTTT	once	TRBV28	TRBJ1-1	-
CASSLGVTYEQYF	TGTGCCAGCAGTTTGGGGGTAACCTACGAGCAGTACTTC	-	TRBV27	TRBJ2-7	-
CSARVDLLETQYF	TGCAGTGCTAGAGTAGACCTCCTAGAGACCCAGTACTTC	few	TRBV20-1	TRBJ2-5	-
CASSIDRDFGYGYTF	TGTGCCAGTAGTATTGACAGGGACTTCGGCTATGGCTACACCTTC	-	TRBV19	TRBJ1-2	TRBD1
CASSPGLSTDTQYF	TGTGCCAGCAGCCCGGGACTTAGCACAGATACGCAGTATTTT	-	TRBV7-2	TRBJ2-3	-
CSAPLPRGGGELFF	TGCAGTGCTCCTCTCCCCCGCGGAGGGGGGGAGCTGTTTTTT	few	TRBV20-1	TRBJ2-2	-
CAGSEVVTSYGYTF	TGTGCCGGCAGTGAAGTGGTAACGAGCTATGGCTACACCTTC	-	TRBV6-1	TRBJ1-2	-
CASSLGGRSYEQYF	TGTGCCAGCAGCTTAGGTGGCAGAAGCTACGAGCAGTACTTC	-	TRBV7-2	TRBJ2-7	-
CASSYRLAGGPWTDTQYF	TGTGCCAGCAGTTACAGACTAGCGGGGGGGCCTTGGACAGATACGCAGTATTTT	few	TRBV6-2/TRBV6-3	TRBJ2-3	TRBD2
CASSLRLTDYGYTF	TGTGCCAGCAGCTTAAGGCTGACAGACTATGGCTACACCTTC	-	TRBV5-6	TRBJ1-2	-
CASSTSGTWPGSYEQYF	TGTGCCAGTAGTACCAGCGGGACCTGGCCGGGGTCCTACGAGCAGTACTTC	once	TRBV19	TRBJ2-7	TRBD2
CASSLSRGGELFF	TGTGCCAGCAGTTTAAGTAGGGGCGGGGAGCTGTTTTTT	-	TRBV28	TRBJ2-2	-
CTSSQGRASNYGYTF	TGTACCAGTAGTCAAGGGAGGGCATCTAACTATGGCTACACCTTC	-	TRBV19	TRBJ1-2	-
CASSLGLGETQYF	TGTGCCAGCAGCTTGGGACTAGGAGAGACCCAGTACTTC	-	TRBV7-2	TRBJ2-5	TRBD2
CASSTWGDNSPLHF	TGTGCCAGCAGCACGTGGGGCGATAATTCACCCCTCCACTTT	few	TRBV6-1	TRBJ1-6	-
CSARRTGGTGELFF	TGCAGTGCTAGACGGACAGGGGGCACCGGGGAGCTGTTTTTT	few	TRBV20-1	TRBJ2-2	TRBD1
CASSPRTGDYGYTF	TGTGCCAGCAGCCCACGGACAGGGGACTATGGCTACACCTTC	-	TRBV6-1	TRBJ1-2	TRBD1
CASSLAEMNTEAFF	TGTGCCAGCAGCTTAGCAGAGATGAACACTGAAGCTTTCTTT	few	TRBV7-6	TRBJ1-1	-
CSASLPRGQVNTEAFF	TGCAGTGCTAGTCTCCCCAGGGGGCAGGTGAACACTGAAGCTTTCTTT	few	TRBV20-1	TRBJ1-1	TRBD1
CASRRDGQGNTEAFF	TGTGCCAGCAGACGCGACGGACAGGGGAACACTGAAGCTTTCTTT	-	TRBV6-2/TRBV6-3	TRBJ1-1	TRBD1
CASSVRDTGNTIYF	TGTGCCAGCTCGGTCCGCGATACTGGAAACACCATATATTTT	-	TRBV18	TRBJ1-3	-
CASSYFFGTQYF	TGTGCCAGCAGTTACTTCTTTGGGACCCAGTACTTC	few	TRBV6-2/TRBV6-3	TRBJ2-5	-
CASSLVDGNNQPQHF	TGTGCCAGCAGCTTAGTGGACGGAAACAATCAGCCCCAGCATTTT	-	TRBV7-8	TRBJ1-5	-
CASSPLLAGGSGEQFF	TGTGCCAGCTCACCACTTTTAGCGGGAGGGTCCGGTGAGCAGTTCTTC	-	TRBV18	TRBJ2-1	TRBD2
CATHDRVGWYEQYF	TGTGCCACGCACGACAGGGTGGGTTGGTACGAGCAGTACTTC	-	TRBV24-1	TRBJ2-7	TRBD1
CASSLGTTGVGTEAFF	TGTGCCAGCAGCTTGGGAACGACAGGGGTGGGCACTGAAGCTTTCTTT	-	TRBV5-4	TRBJ1-1	TRBD1
CASSGGQEDSYGYTF	TGTGCCAGCAGCGGAGGACAGGAGGATTCCTATGGCTACACCTTC	few	TRBV7-8	TRBJ1-2	TRBD1
CASSSGSYEQYF	TGTGCCAGCAGTTCAGGGTCTTACGAGCAGTACTTC	-	TRBV28	TRBJ2-7	-
CSARGQGAADTQYF	TGCAGTGCTAGGGGGCAGGGGGCTGCAGATACGCAGTATTTT	few	TRBV20-1	TRBJ2-3	TRBD1
CASSGGTVGNTIYF	TGTGCCAGCAGTGGGGGGACAGTCGGAAACACCATATATTTT	few	TRBV6-1	TRBJ1-3	TRBD1